A single sample gave rise to the 6 T cell receptor beta chains below, sequenced in a study of T cell responses to AZD1222 COVID-19 vaccine. Generated by immunoSEQ multiplex PCR, the TCRdb table keeps only in-frame clones and is missing some. The data hold 90,000 to 150,000 clones, with about 85% observed a single time. The specimen comprised peripheral blood, sampled 28 days after the second AZD1222 dose. Receptors were obtained from an adult who received the AZD1222 COVID-19 vaccine.

The chain employs TRBV7-9 and TRBJ1-5; D unresolved. This CDR3 has 13 residues. Germline CDR1 and CDR2: SEHNR and FQNEAQ (reference sequence). The ends were cut back, 3 bases at V and 4 bases at J, with 7 bases in the middle. The CDR3 here is CASSFQENQPQHF. CDR3 coding DNA: TGTGCCAGCAGCTTCCAGGAGAATCAGCCCCAGCATTTT. The variable domain in full, with the rest retrieved from reference TRBV7-9 and TRBJ1-5, is DTGVSQNPRHKITKRGQNVTFRCDPISEHNRLYWYRQTLGQGPEFLTYFQNEAQLEKSRLLSDRFSAERPKGSFSTLEIQRTEQGDSAMYLCASSFQENQPQHFGDGTRLSIL.

In this sample, this clone turned up a few times. The rearrangement uses TRBV6-6 and TRBJ1-6; a possible D gene is TRBD1 (5 bases). Germline V gene sequence: CDR1 MNHNY, CDR2 SVGAGI (reference sequence). V shed 0 bases and J shed 10 bases, with 13 bases lying between them. This CDR3 is built from 15 residues. This chain's CDR3 is CASSYSSQGSSPLHF. DNA for the CDR3: TGTGCCAGCAGTTACTCTTCCCAGGGTTCCTCACCCCTCCACTTT.

The rearrangement uses TRBV6-2 or TRBV6-3 and TRBJ1-2, with D perhaps TRBD1 (5 bases). The CDR3 is made up of 13 amino acids. From germline, CDR1 is MNHEY and CDR2 SVGEGT. Trimming removed 4 bases at V and 8 bases at J, with 14 bases between. The CDR3 DNA follows: TGTGCCAGCAGTTTGTGGGACTCGAGCGGCTACACCTTC. Translation gives CASSLWDSSGYTF.

This clone turned up a few times. This sequence joins TRBV6-4 and TRBJ2-3; 12 nucleotides agree with TRBD2. This CDR3 has 15 amino acids. CDR1 MRHNA and CDR2 SNTAGT come from the germline V gene. With V trimmed by 4 bases and J by 1 base, 0 bases remained unmatched. In nucleotides, the CDR3 is TGTGCCAGCAGTGGGACTAGCGGGGGCACAGATACGCAGTATTTT. This codes for CASSGTSGGTDTQYF.

This clone was picked up one time. This sequence joins TRBV2 and TRBJ1-5, with unresolved D. This CDR3 is built from 14 residues. The V and J ends lost 2 bases and 4 bases respectively, with 9 bases between them. CDR1 is SNHLY, CDR2 FYNNEI, per germline. CDR3 sequence: CASSELGINQPQHF. DNA for the CDR3: TGTGCCAGCAGTGAACTGGGCATTAATCAGCCCCAGCATTTT.

The rearrangement links TRBV30 to TRBJ1-6, with 7 bases matching TRBD1. The CDR3 covers 15 residues. Germline trimming cut 7 bases from V and 9 bases from J; bases unmatched to any gene: 15. Germline V gene sequence: CDR1 GTSNPN, CDR2 SVGIG (reference sequence). The CDR3 region is CASPRQGTLGSPLHF. Written as DNA, the CDR3 is TGTGCCTCACCCCGACAGGGAACTCTAGGTTCACCCCTCCACTTT.